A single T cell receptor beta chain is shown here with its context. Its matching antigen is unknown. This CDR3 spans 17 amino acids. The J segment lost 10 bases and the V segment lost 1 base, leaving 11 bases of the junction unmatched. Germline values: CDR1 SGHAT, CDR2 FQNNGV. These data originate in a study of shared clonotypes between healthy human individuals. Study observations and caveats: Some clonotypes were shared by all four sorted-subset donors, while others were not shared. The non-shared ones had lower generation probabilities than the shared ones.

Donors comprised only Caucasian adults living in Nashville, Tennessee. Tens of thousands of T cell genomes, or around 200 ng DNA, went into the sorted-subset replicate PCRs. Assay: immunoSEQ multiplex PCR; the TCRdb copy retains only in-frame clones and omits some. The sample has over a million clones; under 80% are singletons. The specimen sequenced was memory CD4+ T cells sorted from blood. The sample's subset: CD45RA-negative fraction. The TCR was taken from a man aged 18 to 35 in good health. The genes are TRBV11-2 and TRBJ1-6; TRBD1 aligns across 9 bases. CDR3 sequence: CASSLAKSTGGKSPLHF. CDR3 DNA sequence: TGTGCCAGCAGCTTAGCCAAATCTACAGGGGGCAAGTCACCCCTCCACTTT.